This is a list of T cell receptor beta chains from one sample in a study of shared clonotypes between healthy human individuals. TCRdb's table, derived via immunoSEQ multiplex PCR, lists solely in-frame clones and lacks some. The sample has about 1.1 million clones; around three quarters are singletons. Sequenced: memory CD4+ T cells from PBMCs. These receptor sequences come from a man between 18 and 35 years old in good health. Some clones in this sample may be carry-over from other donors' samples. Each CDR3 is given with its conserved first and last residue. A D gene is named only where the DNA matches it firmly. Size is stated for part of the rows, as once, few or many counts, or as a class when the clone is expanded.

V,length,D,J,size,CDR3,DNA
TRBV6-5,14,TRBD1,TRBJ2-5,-,CASSPFNRGETQYF,TGTGCCAGCAGCCCCTTCAACAGGGGGGAGACCCAGTACTTC
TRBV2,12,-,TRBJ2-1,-,CASATVAVEQFF,TGTGCCAGCGCTACCGTAGCAGTTGAGCAGTTCTTC
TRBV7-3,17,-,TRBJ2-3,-,CASSLRPGGGTTDTQYF,TGTGCCAGCAGCTTAAGGCCCGGGGGCGGGACGACAGATACGCAGTATTTT
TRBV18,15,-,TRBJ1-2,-,CASSPSPPENYGYTF,TGTGCCAGCTCACCAAGCCCACCTGAGAACTATGGCTACACCTTC
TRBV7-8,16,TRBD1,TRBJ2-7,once,CASSSPSTGGPYEQYF,TGTGCCAGCAGCTCGCCCTCGACAGGGGGCCCCTACGAGCAGTACTTC
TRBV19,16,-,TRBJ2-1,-,CASSLFPPELYNEQFF,TGTGCCAGTAGCCTCTTCCCCCCGGAGTTATACAATGAGCAGTTCTTC
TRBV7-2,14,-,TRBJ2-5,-,CASSLGGDQETQYF,TGTGCCAGCAGCTTAGGGGGGGACCAAGAGACCCAGTACTTC
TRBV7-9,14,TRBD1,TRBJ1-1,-,CASSITGGASEAFF,TGTGCCAGCAGCATTACAGGGGGCGCATCTGAAGCTTTCTTT
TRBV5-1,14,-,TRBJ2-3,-,CASSETVDRGTQYF,TGCGCCAGCAGCGAGACTGTGGATCGGGGTACGCAGTATTTT
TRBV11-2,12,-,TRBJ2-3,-,CASSLDRYTQYF,TGTGCCAGCAGCTTAGATAGGTATACGCAGTATTTT
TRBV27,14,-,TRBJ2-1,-,CASSLLAAYNEQFF,TGTGCCAGCAGTTTGCTAGCAGCATACAATGAGCAGTTCTTC
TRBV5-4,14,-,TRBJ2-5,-,CASRLQVAQETQYF,TGTGCCAGCAGGCTACAGGTTGCGCAAGAGACCCAGTACTTC
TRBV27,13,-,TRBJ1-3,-,CASSFRVGNTIYF,TGTGCCAGCAGTTTCAGGGTGGGAAACACCATATATTTT
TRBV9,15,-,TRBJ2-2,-,CASSVVTGTTGELFF,TGTGCCAGCAGCGTAGTAACAGGGACTACCGGGGAGCTGTTTTTT
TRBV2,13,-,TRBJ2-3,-,CASSLGTTDTQYF,TGTGCCAGCAGCCTGGGGACCACAGATACGCAGTATTTT
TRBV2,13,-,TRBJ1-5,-,CATKPDSNQPQHF,TGTGCCACAAAGCCAGACAGCAATCAGCCCCAGCATTTT
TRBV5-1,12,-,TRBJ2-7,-,CASTPLYYEQYF,TGCGCCAGCACCCCCTTGTACTACGAGCAGTACTTC